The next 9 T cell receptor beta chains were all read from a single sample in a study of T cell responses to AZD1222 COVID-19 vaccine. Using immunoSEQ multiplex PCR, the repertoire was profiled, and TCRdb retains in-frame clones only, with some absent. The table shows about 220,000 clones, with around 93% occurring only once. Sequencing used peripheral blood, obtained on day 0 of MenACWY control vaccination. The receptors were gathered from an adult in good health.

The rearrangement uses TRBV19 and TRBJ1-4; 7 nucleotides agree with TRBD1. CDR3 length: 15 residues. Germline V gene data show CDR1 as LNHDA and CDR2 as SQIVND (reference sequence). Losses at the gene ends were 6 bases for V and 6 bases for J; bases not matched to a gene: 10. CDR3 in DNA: TGTGCCAGTAGCCGTGACAGGGAAGGGGATGAAAAACTGTTTTTT. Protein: CASSRDREGDEKLFF.

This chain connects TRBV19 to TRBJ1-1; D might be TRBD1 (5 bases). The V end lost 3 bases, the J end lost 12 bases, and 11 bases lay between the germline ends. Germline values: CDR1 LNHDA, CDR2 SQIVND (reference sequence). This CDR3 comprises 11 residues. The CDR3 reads CASSISRVTFF. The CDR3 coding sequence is TGTGCCAGTAGTATTAGCAGGGTAACTTTCTTT.

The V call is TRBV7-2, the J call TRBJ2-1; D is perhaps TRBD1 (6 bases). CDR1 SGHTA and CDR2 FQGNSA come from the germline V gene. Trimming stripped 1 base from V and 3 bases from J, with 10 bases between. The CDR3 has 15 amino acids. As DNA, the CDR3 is TGTGCCAGCAGCTTAGTGCGGACAGTCTACAATGAGCAGTTCTTC. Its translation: CASSLVRTVYNEQFF.

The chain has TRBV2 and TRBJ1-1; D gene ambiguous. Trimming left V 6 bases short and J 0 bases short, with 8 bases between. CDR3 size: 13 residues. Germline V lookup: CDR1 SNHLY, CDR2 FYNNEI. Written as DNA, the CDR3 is TGTGCCAGCAGGGACCACTTGAACACTGAAGCTTTCTTT. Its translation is CASRDHLNTEAFF.

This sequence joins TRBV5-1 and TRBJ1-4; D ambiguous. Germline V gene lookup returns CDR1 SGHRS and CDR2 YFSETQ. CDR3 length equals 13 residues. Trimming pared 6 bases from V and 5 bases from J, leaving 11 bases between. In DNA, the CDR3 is TGCGCCAGCACCCTTGGAGGAAATGAAAAACTGTTTTTT. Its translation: CASTLGGNEKLFF. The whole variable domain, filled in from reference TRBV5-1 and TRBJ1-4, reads KAGVTQTPRYLIKTRGQQVTLSCSPISGHRSVSWYQQTPGQGLQFLFEYFSETQRNKGNFPGRFSGRQFSNSRSEMNVSTLELGDSALYLCASTLGGNEKLFFGSGTQLSVL.

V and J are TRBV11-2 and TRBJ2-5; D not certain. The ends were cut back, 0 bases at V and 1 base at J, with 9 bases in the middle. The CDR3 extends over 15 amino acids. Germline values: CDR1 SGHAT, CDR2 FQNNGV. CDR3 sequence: CASSLDRAIQETQYF. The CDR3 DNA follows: TGTGCCAGCAGCTTAGATCGGGCAATCCAAGAGACCCAGTACTTC.

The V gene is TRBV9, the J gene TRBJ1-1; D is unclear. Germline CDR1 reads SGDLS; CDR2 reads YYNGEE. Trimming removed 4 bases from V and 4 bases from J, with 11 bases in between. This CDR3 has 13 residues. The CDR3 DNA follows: TGTGCCAGCAGCCCCTTCCCGACCACTGAAGCTTTCTTT. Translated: CASSPFPTTEAFF.

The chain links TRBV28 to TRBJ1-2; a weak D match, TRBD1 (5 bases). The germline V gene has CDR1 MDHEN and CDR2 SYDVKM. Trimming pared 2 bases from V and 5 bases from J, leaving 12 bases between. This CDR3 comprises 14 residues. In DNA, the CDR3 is TGTGCCAGCAGTTTACAACAGGTTCCTTATGGCTACACCTTC. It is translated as CASSLQQVPYGYTF.

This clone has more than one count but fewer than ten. CDR3 protein: CASSMEISGANVLTF. As DNA, the CDR3 is TGTGCCAGTAGTATGGAGATCTCTGGGGCCAACGTCCTGACTTTC. The chain carries TRBV19 and TRBJ2-6; D is unclear. V lost 3 bases and J 0 bases, leaving 6 bases between the germline ends. Germline CDR1 LNHDA, CDR2 SQIVND (reference sequence). The CDR3 consists of 15 residues.